A selection of T cell receptor beta chains follows, all from one sample in a study of early T cells in non-severe SARS-CoV-2 infection. TCRdb analysed the 5' RACE reads with MiXCR anew, one entry per CDR3 protein. There are around 77,000 distinct CDR3 sequences in the sample; 10% occur only once, and under 10% lies in the top ten. The sequenced sample was whole blood, obtained at baseline. The receptors stem from an adult who was a healthcare worker with PCR-confirmed SARS-CoV-2 infection or an uninfected control (not recorded which). The CDR3 runs from the conserved cysteine through the conserved F or W. A D gene is named only where the DNA matches it firmly. The size field is filled for only some rows; it gives once, few, many or a size class.

clone size,V gene,D gene,J gene,CDR3 protein,CDR3 DNA
few,TRBV12-3/TRBV12-4,NA,TRBJ1-5,CASGPGNQPQHF,TGTGCCAGCGGCCCAGGGAATCAGCCCCAGCATTTT
NA,TRBV7-2,NA,TRBJ2-7,CASSQTQDSYYEQYF,TGTGCCAGCAGCCAAACGCAGGACTCGTACTACGAGCAGTACTTC
NA,TRBV2,NA,TRBJ2-3,CASSDKGSSTDTQYF,TGTGCCAGCAGTGATAAGGGCTCTAGCACAGATACGCAGTATTTT
NA,TRBV30,TRBD1,TRBJ1-3,CAWGTGAGNTIYF,TGTGCCTGGGGGACAGGGGCCGGAAACACCATATATTTT
NA,TRBV2,NA,TRBJ2-5,CASSEQDQQETQYF,TGTGCCAGCAGTGAGCAGGATCAACAAGAGACCCAGTACTTC
few,TRBV6-1,TRBD1,TRBJ2-7,CASSTYGQGYEQYF,TGTGCCAGCAGTACTTACGGACAGGGCTACGAGCAGTACTTC
few,TRBV7-7,NA,TRBJ2-1,CASSLATANEQFF,TGTGCCAGCAGCTTAGCTACCGCGAATGAGCAGTTCTTC
NA,TRBV30,NA,TRBJ1-1,CAWRDRSDTEAFF,TGTGCCTGGAGAGACAGATCGGACACTGAAGCTTTCTTT
many,TRBV10-3,NA,TRBJ1-2,CAISGAMGYGYTF,TGTGCCATCTCAGGGGCCATGGGCTATGGCTACACCTTC
many,TRBV4-1,NA,TRBJ2-7,CASSLQTGTKQYF,TGCGCCAGCAGCCTACAAACAGGGACCAAGCAGTACTTC
NA,TRBV3-1,NA,TRBJ2-7,CASSQADGGPYEQYF,TGTGCCAGCAGCCAAGCCGATGGAGGGCCCTACGAGCAGTACTTC
NA,TRBV6-4,NA,TRBJ2-1,CASSASRNNEQFF,TGTGCCAGCAGTGCCTCTAGGAACAATGAGCAGTTCTTC
few,TRBV7-2,NA,TRBJ2-2,CASSLISGGAPPGTGELFF,TGTGCCAGCAGCTTAATTTCTGGAGGGGCCCCGCCCGGCACCGGGGAGCTGTTTTTT
NA,TRBV12-3/TRBV12-4,NA,TRBJ1-1,CASSLGGALLSSTEAFF,TGTGCCAGCAGTTTAGGGGGGGCCCTCCTCAGTAGCACTGAAGCTTTCTTT
many,TRBV7-8,NA,TRBJ1-1,CASSLVRGAGTEAFF,TGTGCCAGCAGCTTAGTCCGGGGGGCGGGAACTGAAGCTTTCTTT
many,TRBV6-6,NA,TRBJ2-7,CASSYTLGAVDF,TGTGCCAGCAGTTACACCCTGGGAGCGGTGGACTTC
few,TRBV20-1,TRBD2,TRBJ2-2,CSAVGRSGAGELFF,TGCAGTGCTGTGGGCCGAAGCGGGGCCGGGGAGCTGTTTTTT
NA,TRBV6-4,NA,TRBJ2-1,CASSVEEGIGEQFF,TGTGCCAGCAGTGTTGAAGAAGGTATCGGTGAGCAGTTCTTC
few,TRBV5-1,NA,TRBJ1-3,CASSSGQNSGNTIYF,TGCGCCAGCAGCAGCGGACAGAACTCTGGAAACACCATATATTTT
many,TRBV7-9,NA,TRBJ2-2,CASSLAPYRANTGELFF,TGTGCCAGCAGCTTAGCGCCCTACAGGGCGAACACCGGGGAGCTGTTTTTT
NA,TRBV4-1,NA,TRBJ2-5,CASSQGLGVGETQYF,TGCGCCAGCAGCCAAGGGCTGGGGGTCGGAGAGACCCAGTACTTC
few,TRBV10-3,NA,TRBJ1-1,CATQGREVAEAFF,TGTGCCACCCAAGGCAGGGAAGTCGCTGAAGCTTTCTTT
few,TRBV6-2/TRBV6-3,NA,TRBJ2-4,CASSYEGEFQYF,TGTGCCAGCAGTTACGAAGGGGAGTTTCAGTACTTC
medium-sized,TRBV13,TRBD1,TRBJ1-1,CASSLVSQGGLNTEAFF,TGTGCCAGCAGCTTAGTTTCACAGGGGGGGTTGAACACTGAAGCTTTCTTT
NA,TRBV5-1,NA,TRBJ2-7,CASSLAWTGEQYF,TGCGCCAGCAGCTTGGCTTGGACCGGGGAGCAGTACTTC
NA,TRBV30,NA,TRBJ1-1,CAWSVLYKNTEAFF,TGTGCCTGGAGTGTATTGTACAAGAACACTGAAGCTTTCTTT
many,TRBV6-1,TRBD2,TRBJ2-3,CASSFFAGGTDTQYF,TGTGCCAGCAGCTTCTTCGCGGGGGGCACAGATACGCAGTATTTT
NA,TRBV6-6,TRBD1,TRBJ2-7,CASSRGETGTYEQYF,TGTGCCAGCAGTCGAGGTGAGACAGGGACCTACGAGCAGTACTTC
few,TRBV5-1,NA,TRBJ2-5,CASSPRDPDRETQYF,TGCGCCAGCAGCCCCCGGGACCCCGATCGGGAGACCCAGTACTTC
NA,TRBV7-6,NA,TRBJ1-6,CASSLGQAPSSPLHF,TGTGCCAGCAGCTTAGGGCAAGCCCCTAGTTCACCCCTCCACTTT
few,TRBV5-1,TRBD1,TRBJ1-6,CASSSGQAEVSPLHF,TGCGCCAGCAGTTCAGGACAGGCTGAAGTTTCACCCCTCCACTTT
few,TRBV7-9,TRBD1,TRBJ1-6,CASRRDRGNSPLHF,TGTGCCAGCAGACGTGACAGGGGTAATTCACCCCTCCACTTT
few,TRBV12-3/TRBV12-4,TRBD1,TRBJ1-1,CATKPGQVSPEAFF,TGTGCCACCAAACCTGGACAGGTTAGCCCTGAAGCTTTCTTT
few,TRBV29-1,NA,TRBJ2-7,CSVGDPEQYF,TGCAGCGTTGGGGACCCCGAGCAGTACTTC
few,TRBV20-1,NA,TRBJ1-1,CSAAIGPSTNWDTEAFF,TGCAGTGCCGCCATAGGGCCCTCGACTAACTGGGACACTGAAGCTTTCTTT
NA,TRBV7-3,NA,TRBJ1-6,CASSRGDPHSPLHF,TGTGCCAGCAGCCGAGGGGACCCTCATTCACCCCTCCACTTT
NA,TRBV29-1,TRBD2,TRBJ2-1,CSVSGGTYNEQFF,TGCAGCGTTAGCGGGGGAACCTACAATGAGCAGTTCTTC
NA,TRBV19,NA,TRBJ1-2,CASSPPEGALGYTF,TGTGCCAGTAGTCCCCCGGAAGGGGCCCTAGGCTACACCTTC
few,TRBV19,NA,TRBJ1-6,CASSNFDAADSYNSPLHF,TGTGCCAGTAGTAATTTTGACGCGGCGGACTCCTATAATTCACCCCTCCACTTT
many,TRBV3-1,NA,TRBJ2-6,CASSQERGSGANVLTF,TGTGCCAGCAGCCAAGAGAGGGGCTCTGGGGCCAACGTCCTGACTTTC
many,TRBV6-2/TRBV6-3,TRBD1,TRBJ2-1,CASRRLQGAAYNEQFF,TGTGCCAGCAGACGTCTACAGGGGGCGGCATACAATGAGCAGTTCTTC
many,TRBV27,TRBD1,TRBJ1-6,CASSFFLPGQGSVSPLHF,TGTGCCAGCAGTTTCTTCCTTCCGGGACAGGGTTCAGTTTCACCCCTCCACTTT
few,TRBV12-3/TRBV12-4,NA,TRBJ1-3,CASTPRGYPGNTIYF,TGTGCCAGCACCCCCCGAGGGTATCCTGGAAACACCATATATTTT
NA,TRBV7-8,TRBD2,TRBJ2-3,CASSLIAGAPTDTQYF,TGTGCCAGCAGCTTGATAGCGGGGGCACCCACAGATACGCAGTATTTT
NA,TRBV7-6,TRBD1,TRBJ1-4,CASSLLGQGDEKLFF,TGTGCCAGCAGCTTATTGGGCCAGGGGGATGAAAAACTGTTTTTT
NA,TRBV5-1,NA,TRBJ1-1,CASSLGTSLSRGTEAFF,TGCGCCAGCAGCTTGGGTACTAGTCTGAGTCGGGGGACTGAAGCTTTCTTT
many,TRBV6-2/TRBV6-3,TRBD1,TRBJ1-6,CASRTGGAKNSPLHF,TGTGCCAGCAGAACAGGGGGCGCGAAGAATTCACCCCTCCACTTT
NA,TRBV10-3,TRBD2,TRBJ2-3,CAISERGAGDTQYF,TGTGCCATCAGTGAGAGGGGAGCGGGGGACACGCAGTATTTT
NA,TRBV14,NA,TRBJ2-3,CASQSTDTQYF,TGTGCCAGCCAATCCACAGATACGCAGTATTTT
many,TRBV5-1,TRBD1,TRBJ1-1,CASSLGQGQNTEAFF,TGCGCCAGCAGCTTGGGACAGGGGCAGAACACTGAAGCTTTCTTT
few,TRBV14,NA,TRBJ2-7,CASSQVGKDWGEQYF,TGTGCCAGCAGCCAAGTGGGAAAGGATTGGGGCGAGCAGTACTTC
many,TRBV10-3,TRBD1,TRBJ1-5,CATRDSGRGNQPQHF,TGTGCCACAAGGGACAGCGGTAGGGGCAATCAGCCCCAGCATTTT
few,TRBV6-1,NA,TRBJ2-3,CASSGSGSTDTQYF,TGTGCCAGCAGTGGTTCGGGTAGCACAGATACGCAGTATTTT
few,TRBV5-6,NA,TRBJ2-2,CASSSPWLTGELFF,TGTGCCAGCAGCTCCCCGTGGCTAACCGGGGAGCTGTTTTTT
NA,TRBV3-1,NA,TRBJ2-4,CASSHSQNIQYF,TGTGCCAGCAGCCATTCCCAAAACATTCAGTACTTC